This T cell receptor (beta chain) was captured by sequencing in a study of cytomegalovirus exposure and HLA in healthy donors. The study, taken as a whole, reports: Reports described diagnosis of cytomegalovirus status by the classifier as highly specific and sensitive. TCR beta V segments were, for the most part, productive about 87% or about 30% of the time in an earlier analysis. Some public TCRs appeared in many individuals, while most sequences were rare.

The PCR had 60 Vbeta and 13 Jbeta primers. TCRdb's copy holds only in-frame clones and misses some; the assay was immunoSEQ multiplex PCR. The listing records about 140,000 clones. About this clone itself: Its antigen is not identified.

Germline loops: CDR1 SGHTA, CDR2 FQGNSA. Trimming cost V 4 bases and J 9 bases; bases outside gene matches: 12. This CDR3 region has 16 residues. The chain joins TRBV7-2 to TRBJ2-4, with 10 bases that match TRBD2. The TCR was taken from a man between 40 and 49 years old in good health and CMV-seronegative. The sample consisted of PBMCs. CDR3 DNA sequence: TGTGCCAGCAGCTACGGGACTAGCGAGGCATGGGTCATTCAGTACTTC. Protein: CASSYGTSEAWVIQYF.